The sample holds a few counts of the clone carrying this TCR beta chain. Antigen: not known. PCR involved 60 Vbeta and 13 Jbeta primers. Assay: immunoSEQ multiplex PCR; the TCRdb copy retains only in-frame clones and omits some. The profile covers 35,000 to 50,000 clones, with approximately 57% appearing a single time and around 12% taken by the ten largest. The length of the CDR3 is 14 residues. CDR1 SEHNR and CDR2 FQNEAQ come from the germline V gene (reference sequence). The V segment lost 5 bases and the J segment 5 bases; nucleotides outside the gene matches: 5. These data originate in a study of cytomegalovirus exposure and HLA in healthy donors. Study-wide findings and caveats: Exclusion as indistinguishable affected some V segments, including TRBV6-2 and TRBV6-3.

This sequence joins TRBV7-9 and TRBJ1-1; 10 bases are a match to TRBD1. This sequence was found in a man aged 55 to 70 in good health and CMV-seropositive. Sequenced material: PBMCs. CDR3 in DNA: TGTGCCAGCAGCACCGACAGGGGGCGGACTGAAGCTTTCTTT. Its protein is CASSTDRGRTEAFF.